This TCR beta chain was recovered during a study of T cells in Graves' hyperthyroidism and ophthalmopathy (dated by TCRdb to about 2019). About the study as a whole: Peripheral blood was collected at initial diagnosis, before any treatment. TCR V-J signatures able to tell the groups apart were searched for in a discovery cohort of around 95 patients, of whom more than 40 had Graves' ophthalmopathy and 55 to 60 had stable Graves' hyperthyroidism. An independent validation cohort of around 20 hyperthyroidism patients and roughly 16 patients who later progressed to ophthalmopathy tested prospective prediction of ophthalmopathy. The approximately 100 discovery patients were randomly divided into training and test sets at a 7:3 ratio. In several Graves' hyperthyroidism patients, the study also compared T-cell repertoires from thyroid tissue with T-cell repertoires from blood. Following sampling, methimazole starting at 30 mg daily was given to hyperthyroidism patients, and high-dose intravenous methylprednisolone was given to ophthalmopathy patients. TCR Vbeta CDR3 sequencing of 140 or so peripheral blood samples (43 ophthalmopathy, roughly 72 hyperthyroidism and some 17 progressor patients) is reported in the paper.

General conclusions and limits of the study: No statistical method was used to set the sample size in advance, and investigators knew the group allocation. In cross-validation, a model built on a 13 V-J signature told ophthalmopathy apart from stable hyperthyroidism with 85% to 90% sensitivity and about 81% specificity, and in testing the same model reached 80%/75%. In validation, the model predicted progression to ophthalmopathy with approximately 71% sensitivity and around 72% specificity, a median of roughly seven months before onset. Most expanded thyroid clonotypes (frequency above 0.001) were also detected in blood, suggesting blood repertoires may reflect thyroid immune responses.

This clonotype was seen many times. The clone's antigen remains unknown. The sample holds no much larger clone one base away, and base qualities are not on file. Amplification of TCR beta CDR3 regions was carried out from RNA transcripts. The first round of RT-PCR for the TCR CDR3 was performed with the HTBI primer set and the Qiagen OneStep RT-PCR kit. Libraries were constructed in a second round of multiplex PCR, after which size selection and purification were carried out. Paired-end sequencing of the libraries was performed with 100 bp reads on an Illumina HiSeq2000. The source study handled its data this way. SOAPnuke was used to process the raw data, with reads discarded if the reads contained adapters or uncalled bases, had a mean Phred below 15, or lacked an exact constant-primer or identifier match. High-quality paired reads were merged using COPE v1.2.5, and each unique nucleotide sequence was defined as a clonotype. MiTCR v1.1 was used to align the clonotypes against IMGT TRBV, TRBD and TRBJ reference segments. The analysis included only V-J combinations with a frequency above 0.0001, which together covered around 99% of the repertoires. A TCS score was defined as the ratio between F50 (clonal expansion) and ExV (chaos), using BLOSUM62-based TCRdist between CDR3 peptides within each V-J. Welch's t-statistics and random forest reduced around 510 V-J features to some 14, which were used in a naive Bayes classifier (R e1071). The public reads were quality trimmed at Q25 with fastp and then assembled into clones with MiXCR by TCRdb, keeping productive beta chains. For every CDR3 protein sequence, its rows merge into one entry that carries the most common genes and DNA. The V and J calls follow TCRdb's processing rather than the paper's. The sample includes about 400,000 distinct CDR3 sequences, with about 16% observed a single time. Around a third of the sample is taken by the ten largest.

Graves' hyperthyroidism was defined as stable when no progression to ophthalmopathy occurred over 18 months of follow-up. Hyperthyroidism patients were newly diagnosed, with disease duration under 2 months, and aged 18 to 65 years. The study excluded patients with uncontrolled infections, other autoimmune diseases, pregnancy or lactation. Clinical symptoms, serum thyroxine and TRAb, thyroid ultrasound, and orbital computed tomography formed the basis for the diagnoses. Ficoll-Paque density gradient centrifugation was used to isolate PBMCs from about 9.4 ml of fresh peripheral blood. Total RNA was extracted using Trizol reagent, and RNA quality was assessed on an Agilent 2100 Bioanalyzer. From the cysteine through the phenylalanine, the CDR3 covers 16 amino acids. The entry retains the CDR3 DNA only, 48 bases that are in frame from base 1. CDR1 and CDR2 were assigned from the germline V gene as MDHEN and SYDVKM. Deletion took 6 bases off V and 1 base off J, with a span of 19 bases between the germline ends.

The sequencing sample was made of blood. The receptor's source is a woman aged 25-40 years with Graves' hyperthyroidism. The chain couples TRBV28 to TRBJ2-7; tentative D gene TRBD2, with 7 bases matching. The CDR3 is CASSPGGSGASYEQYF. The bases read TGTGCCAGCAGCCCTGGGGGCAGCGGGGCGTCCTACGAGCAGTACTTC.